This T cell receptor beta chain is drawn from a study of radiotherapy plus CTLA-4 blockade in lung cancer. Whole-study results and caveats: Radiotherapy was combined with ipilimumab, and tumor-derived TCR clones then expanded in blood.

About this clone: The antigen remains unidentified.

Method: immunoSEQ multiplex PCR; TCRdb's copy keeps in-frame clones and lacks some. This repertoire shows approximately 69,000 clones, approximately 78% found once; its top ten account for 7.1%. Germline V gene sequence: CDR1 LGHNA, CDR2 YSLEER. V was pared by 0 bases and J by 1 base, with 25 bases between. The CDR3 has 21 residues. The starting material was peripheral blood, obtained from a patient treated with radiotherapy plus ipilimumab. This clonotype was obtained from a human donor with non-small cell lung cancer who had a complete response to radiotherapy plus ipilimumab. This rearrangement joins TRBV4-3 to TRBJ2-4, with D maybe TRBD1 (6 bases). The CDR3 sequence: CASSQENPLGLGALAKNIQYF. The CDR3 DNA reads TGCGCCAGCAGCCAAGAAAACCCCCTCGGTCTGGGGGCTCTTGCCAAAAACATTCAGTACTTC.